Below are 9 T cell receptor beta chains sequenced from a single sample in a study of T cell responses to AZD1222 COVID-19 vaccine. The method was immunoSEQ multiplex PCR; TCRdb's version includes in-frame clones alone and lacks a portion of them. The table includes under 150,000 clones, about 89% detected once. Sequencing was performed on peripheral blood, taken on day 0 of AZD1222 vaccination. The receptors come from an adult in good health.

The V call is TRBV27, the J call TRBJ1-6; no clear D. The germline gives CDR1 MNHEY, CDR2 SMNVEV (reference sequence). Deletions cut 8 bases from V and 5 bases from J, with 16 bases between. The CDR3 loop spans 15 amino acids. The CDR3 is CASRWEGVHNSPLHF. The CDR3 DNA reads as TGTGCCAGCCGATGGGAGGGTGTCCATAATTCACCCCTCCACTTT.

This clone came up once. This rearrangement joins TRBV9 to TRBJ2-2; TRBD1 is a possible D gene (5 bases). This CDR3 has 16 amino acids. The V gene lost 1 base and the J gene lost 0 bases, with 10 bases spanning the gap. Germline values: CDR1 SGDLS, CDR2 YYNGEE. In DNA form, the CDR3 reads TGTGCCAGCAGCGTACAGACAGCCGCGAACACCGGGGAGCTGTTTTTT. Protein: CASSVQTAANTGELFF. Variable domain in full (rest from reference TRBV9 and TRBJ2-2): DSGVTQTPKHLITATGQRVTLRCSPRSGDLSVYWYQQSLDQGLQFLIQYYNGEERAKGNILERFSAQQFPDLHSELNLSSLELGDSALYFCASSVQTAANTGELFFGEGSRLTVL.

This chain links TRBV23-1 with TRBJ2-1; D gene unclear. TRBV23-1 is designated an ORF whose function remains uncertain. V was pared by 1 base and J by 4 bases, with 8 bases between. The CDR3 extends over 14 amino acids. In nucleotides, the CDR3 is TGCGCCAGCAGTCAATTCGGGTTATACAATGAGCAGTTCTTC. Translating gives CASSQFGLYNEQFF.

This clone was counted only a few times. The genes are TRBV6-2 or TRBV6-3 and TRBJ1-2; TRBD1 is a possible D gene (6 bases). Trimming pared 2 bases from V and 7 bases from J, leaving 11 bases between. This CDR3 contains 13 residues. Germline CDR1 MNHEY, CDR2 SVGEGT. CDR3 DNA sequence: TGTGCCAGCAGTTACGGGGGCATCTCTGGCTACACCTTC. Its protein is CASSYGGISGYTF.

This clone was observed a single time. J is TRBJ2-7 and V is TRBV27, with TRBD1 as a possible D gene (8 bases). The CDR3 is 15 residues long. CDR1 is MNHEY, CDR2 SMNVEV, per germline (reference sequence). Trimming left V 6 bases short and J 2 bases short, with 17 bases between. The CDR3 DNA sequence: TGTGCCAGCAGCTCACACAGGGGGGGAGCCTACGAGCAGTACTTC. Translating it yields CASSSHRGGAYEQYF.

There are a few counts of this clone. The rearrangement joins TRBV4-1 to TRBJ1-5, with a tentative D call TRBD1 (6 bases). V shed 0 bases and J shed 4 bases, with 7 bases lying between them. CDR3 length: 14 residues. Germline-derived CDR1 and CDR2 are MGHRA and YSYEKL. The CDR3: CASSQDQGNQPQHF. For the CDR3, the DNA is TGCGCCAGCAGCCAAGATCAGGGGAATCAGCCCCAGCATTTT.

The chain recombines TRBV14 with TRBJ1-6; maybe TRBD1 (5 bases). Looked up from germline, CDR1 is SGHDN and CDR2 is FVKESK. The CDR3 consists of 18 residues. V gave up 0 bases and J gave up 6 bases, with 18 bases separating them. In DNA, the CDR3 is TGTGCCAGCAGCCAAGATGACAGTCGAATGGGGTTTAATTCACCCCTCCACTTT. Protein sequence: CASSQDDSRMGFNSPLHF.

This clone was seen just once. The chain is built from TRBV21-1 and TRBJ1-1; the D segment call TRBD1 is taken from the table without a DNA check. TRBV21-1 is termed a pseudogene. The CDR3 extends over 14 amino acids. Here the CDR3 reads CASLNRGCNTEAFF. As DNA, the CDR3 is TGTGCCAGCCTGAACAGGGGATGCAACACTGAAGCTTTCTTT.

The chain combines TRBV5-1 with TRBJ1-3; D possibly corresponds to TRBD1 (6 bases). Per the germline V gene, CDR1 is SGHRS and CDR2 is YFSETQ. The CDR3 covers 16 residues. V lost 4 bases and J lost 2, with 16 bases in between. CDR3 DNA sequence: TGCGCCAGCAGCCTAAACCGCGGGGGCGCTGGAAACACCATATATTTT. Translation: CASSLNRGGAGNTIYF.